The present T cell receptor (beta chain) was sequenced within a study of OX40 agonist ivuxolimab in advanced cancers. The wider study: The mean age was roughly 60 years, ranging from about 23 to 85, with more than 70% of participants male. Anti-PD-1, anti-PD-L1 or anti-CTLA-4 therapy given earlier was allowed, and roughly 40% had some.

Looked up from germline, CDR1 is SNHLY and CDR2 is FYNNEI. This CDR3 has 13 residues. V gave up 4 bases and J gave up 4 bases, with 10 bases separating them. This clone has just a few counts. The repertoire was sequenced with immunoSEQ multiplex PCR; TCRdb's copy has only in-frame clones and lacks some. There are approximately 78,000 clones in the sample; about nine tenths occur only once, and roughly 1% lies in the top ten. The TCR originated in an adult with an advanced solid tumor such as melanoma, head and neck, liver or kidney cancer. The chain uses TRBV2 and TRBJ1-1; no definite D call. Sequenced material: CD4+ or CD8+ T cells sorted from blood, taken in a trial of the OX40 agonist ivuxolimab. The CDR3 bases are TGTGCCAGCAGTGGATATGGGAGCACTGAAGCTTTCTTT. Its protein is CASSGYGSTEAFF.